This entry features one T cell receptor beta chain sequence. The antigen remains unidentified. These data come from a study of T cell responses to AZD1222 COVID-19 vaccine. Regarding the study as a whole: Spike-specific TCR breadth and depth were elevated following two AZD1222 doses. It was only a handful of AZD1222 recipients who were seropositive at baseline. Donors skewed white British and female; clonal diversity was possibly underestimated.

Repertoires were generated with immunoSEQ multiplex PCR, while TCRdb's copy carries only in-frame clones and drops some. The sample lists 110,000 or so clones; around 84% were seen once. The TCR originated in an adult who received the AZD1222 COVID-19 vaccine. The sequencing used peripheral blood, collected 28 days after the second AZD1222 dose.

CDR3 region: CASSLEGPPGYTF. Here the CDR3 DNA reads TGTGCCAGCAGTTTAGAGGGTCCTCCTGGCTACACCTTC. The V and J genes are TRBV28 and TRBJ1-2; unclear D gene. Deletions cut 2 bases from V and 7 bases from J, with 11 bases between. The CDR3 runs 13 residues. The germline V gene has CDR1 MDHEN and CDR2 SYDVKM.